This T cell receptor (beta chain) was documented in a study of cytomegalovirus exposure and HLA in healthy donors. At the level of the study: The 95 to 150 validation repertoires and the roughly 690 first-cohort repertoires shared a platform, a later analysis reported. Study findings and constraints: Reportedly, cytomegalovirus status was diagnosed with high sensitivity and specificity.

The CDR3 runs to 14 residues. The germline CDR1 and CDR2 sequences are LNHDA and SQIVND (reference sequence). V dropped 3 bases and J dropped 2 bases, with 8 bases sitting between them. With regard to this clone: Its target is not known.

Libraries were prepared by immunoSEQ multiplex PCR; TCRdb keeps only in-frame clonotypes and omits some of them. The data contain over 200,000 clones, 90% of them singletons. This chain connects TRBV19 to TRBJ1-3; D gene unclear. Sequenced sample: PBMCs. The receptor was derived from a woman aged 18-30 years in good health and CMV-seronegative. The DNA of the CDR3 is TGTGCCAGTAGTATCTCAGATGCTGGAAACACCATATATTTT. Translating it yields CASSISDAGNTIYF.